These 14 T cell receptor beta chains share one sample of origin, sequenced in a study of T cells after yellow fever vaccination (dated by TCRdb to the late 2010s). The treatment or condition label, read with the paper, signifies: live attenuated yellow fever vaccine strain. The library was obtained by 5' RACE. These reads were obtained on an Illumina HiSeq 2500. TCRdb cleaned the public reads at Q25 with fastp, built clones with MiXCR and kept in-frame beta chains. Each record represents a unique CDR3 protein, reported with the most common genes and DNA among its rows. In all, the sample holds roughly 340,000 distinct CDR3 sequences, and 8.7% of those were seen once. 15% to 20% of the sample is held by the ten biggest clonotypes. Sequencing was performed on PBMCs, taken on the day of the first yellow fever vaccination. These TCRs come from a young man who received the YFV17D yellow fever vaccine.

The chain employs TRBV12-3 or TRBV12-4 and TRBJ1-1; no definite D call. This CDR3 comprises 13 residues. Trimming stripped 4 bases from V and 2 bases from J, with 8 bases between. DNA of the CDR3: TGTGCCAGCAGTTCGGCCATCAACACTGAAGCTTTCTTT. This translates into CASSSAINTEAFF.

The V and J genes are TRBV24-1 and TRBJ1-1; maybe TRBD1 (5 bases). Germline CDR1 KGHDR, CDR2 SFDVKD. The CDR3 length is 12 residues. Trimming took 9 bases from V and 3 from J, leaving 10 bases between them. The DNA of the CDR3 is TGTGCCACCGCGGGCAGGGACACTGAAGCTTTCTTT. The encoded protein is CATAGRDTEAFF.

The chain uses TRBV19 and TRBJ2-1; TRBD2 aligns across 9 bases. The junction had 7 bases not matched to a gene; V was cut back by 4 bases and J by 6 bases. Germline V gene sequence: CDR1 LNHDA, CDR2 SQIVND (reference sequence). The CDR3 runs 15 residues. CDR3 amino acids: CASSTVAGVGNEQFF. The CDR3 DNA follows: TGTGCCAGTAGTACAGTAGCGGGGGTGGGCAATGAGCAGTTCTTC.

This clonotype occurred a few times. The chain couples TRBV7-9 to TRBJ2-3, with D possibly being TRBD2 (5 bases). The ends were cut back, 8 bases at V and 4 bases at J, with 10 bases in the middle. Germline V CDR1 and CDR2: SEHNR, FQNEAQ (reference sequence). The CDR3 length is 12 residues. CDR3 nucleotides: TGTGCCAGCGACTTTAGCGCAGATACGCAGTATTTT. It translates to CASDFSADTQYF.

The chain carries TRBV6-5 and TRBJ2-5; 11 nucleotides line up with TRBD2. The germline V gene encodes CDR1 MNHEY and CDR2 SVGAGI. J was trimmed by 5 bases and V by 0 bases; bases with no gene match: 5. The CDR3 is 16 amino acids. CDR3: CASSYSNSGGEETQYF. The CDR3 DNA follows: TGTGCCAGCAGTTACTCGAATAGCGGGGGGGAGGAGACCCAGTACTTC.

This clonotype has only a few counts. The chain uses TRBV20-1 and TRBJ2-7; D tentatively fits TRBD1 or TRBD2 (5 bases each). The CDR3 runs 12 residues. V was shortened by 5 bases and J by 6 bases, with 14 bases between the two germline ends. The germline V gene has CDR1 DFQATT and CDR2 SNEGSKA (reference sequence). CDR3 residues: CSALQPGGEQYV. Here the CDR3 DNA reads TGCAGTGCTCTTCAACCTGGGGGCGAGCAGTACGTC.

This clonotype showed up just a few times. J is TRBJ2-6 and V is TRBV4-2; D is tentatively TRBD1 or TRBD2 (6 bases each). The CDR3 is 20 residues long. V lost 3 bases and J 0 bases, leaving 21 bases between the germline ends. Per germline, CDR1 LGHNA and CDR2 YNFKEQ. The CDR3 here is CASSHWRARDTFSGANVLTF. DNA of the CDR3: TGTGCCAGCAGCCATTGGCGGGCGCGGGACACCTTCTCTGGGGCCAACGTCCTGACTTTC.

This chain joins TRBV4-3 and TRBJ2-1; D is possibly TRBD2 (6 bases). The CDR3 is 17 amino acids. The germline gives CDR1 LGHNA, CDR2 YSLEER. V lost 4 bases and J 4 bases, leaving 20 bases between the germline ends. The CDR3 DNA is TGCGCCAGCAGCCGGCTGTTGGCACTAGCACATTACAATGAGCAGTTCTTC. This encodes CASSRLLALAHYNEQFF.

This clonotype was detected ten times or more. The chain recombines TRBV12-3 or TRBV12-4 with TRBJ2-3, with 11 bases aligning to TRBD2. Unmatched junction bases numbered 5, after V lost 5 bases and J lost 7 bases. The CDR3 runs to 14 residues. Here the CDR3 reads CASSVSGGANTQYF. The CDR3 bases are TGTGCCAGCAGTGTTAGCGGGGGGGCGAATACGCAGTATTTT.

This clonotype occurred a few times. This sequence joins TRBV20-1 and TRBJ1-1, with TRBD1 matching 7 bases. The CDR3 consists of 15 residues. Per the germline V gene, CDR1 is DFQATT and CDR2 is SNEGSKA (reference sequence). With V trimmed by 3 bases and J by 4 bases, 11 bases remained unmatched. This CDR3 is CSASQSLTGLTEAFF. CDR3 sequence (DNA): TGCAGTGCTAGCCAATCCTTGACAGGGCTCACTGAAGCTTTCTTT.

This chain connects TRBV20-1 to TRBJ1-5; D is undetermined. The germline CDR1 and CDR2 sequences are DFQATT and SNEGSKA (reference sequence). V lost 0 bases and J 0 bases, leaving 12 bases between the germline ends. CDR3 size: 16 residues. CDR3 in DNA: TGCAGTGCTAGAGAGGGGAACGGTTATAGCAATCAGCCCCAGCATTTT. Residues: CSAREGNGYSNQPQHF.

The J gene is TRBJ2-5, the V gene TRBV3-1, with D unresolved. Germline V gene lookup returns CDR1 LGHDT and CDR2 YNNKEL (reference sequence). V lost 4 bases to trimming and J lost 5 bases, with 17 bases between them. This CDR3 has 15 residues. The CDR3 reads CASSRKGVPRETQYF. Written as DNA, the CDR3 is TGTGCCAGCAGCCGCAAAGGAGTACCCCGGGAGACCCAGTACTTC.

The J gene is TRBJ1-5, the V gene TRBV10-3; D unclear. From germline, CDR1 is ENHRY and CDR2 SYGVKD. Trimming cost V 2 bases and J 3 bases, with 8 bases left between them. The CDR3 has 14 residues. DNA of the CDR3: TGTGCCATCAGTGAGGTGAACCACAATCAGCCCCAGCATTTT. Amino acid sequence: CAISEVNHNQPQHF.

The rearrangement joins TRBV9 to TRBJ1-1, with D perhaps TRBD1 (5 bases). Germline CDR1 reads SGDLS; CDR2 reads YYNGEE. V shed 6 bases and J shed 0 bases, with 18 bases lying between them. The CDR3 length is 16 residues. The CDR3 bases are TGTGCCAGCAACAGACAGCCGCTCAATATGAACACTGAAGCTTTCTTT. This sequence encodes CASNRQPLNMNTEAFF. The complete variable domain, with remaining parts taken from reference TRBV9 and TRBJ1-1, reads DSGVTQTPKHLITATGQRVTLRCSPRSGDLSVYWYQQSLDQGLQFLIQYYNGEERAKGNILERFSAQQFPDLHSELNLSSLELGDSALYFCASNRQPLNMNTEAFFGQGTRLTVV.